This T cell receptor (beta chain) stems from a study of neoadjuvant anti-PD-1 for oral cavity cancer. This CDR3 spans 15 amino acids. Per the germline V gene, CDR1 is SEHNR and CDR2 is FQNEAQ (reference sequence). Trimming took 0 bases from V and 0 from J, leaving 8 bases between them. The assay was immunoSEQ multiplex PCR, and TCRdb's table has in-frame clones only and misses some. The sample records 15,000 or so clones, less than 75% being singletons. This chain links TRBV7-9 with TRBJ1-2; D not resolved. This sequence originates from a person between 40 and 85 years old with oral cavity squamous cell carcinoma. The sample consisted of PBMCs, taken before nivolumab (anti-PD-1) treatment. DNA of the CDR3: TGTGCCAGCAGCTTAGCTTTCCGAGCTAACTATGGCTACACCTTC. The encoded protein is CASSLAFRANYGYTF.